A single sample gave rise to the 24 T cell receptor beta chains below, sequenced in a study of T cell responses to AZD1222 COVID-19 vaccine (dated by TCRdb to about 2021). Interpreted using the paper, the time point label stands for: baseline before first vaccination. Preparation of the library involved the immunoSEQ multiplex PCR assay. In its TCRdb copy, this immuneACCESS table keeps in-frame sequences only and misses some clones. Where compared with another copy, unresolved V genes explain less than half of these, and the others have no known cause. In this sample the table shows 140,000 or so clones, more than 90% of which occur a single time. The ten largest clones capture about 1.5% of the sample. The material was peripheral blood, obtained on day 0 of AZD1222 vaccination. The receptors here all came from an adult in good health.

V is TRBV4-2 and J is TRBJ2-1; 11 bases fit TRBD2. The CDR3 is 17 amino acids. The germline gives CDR1 LGHNA, CDR2 YNFKEQ. V shed 1 base, J shed 10 bases, and the junction held 12 bases outside the gene matches. In DNA, the CDR3 is TGTGCCAGCAGCCAAGCAGGAGAACTAGCGGGAGTCGGAGAGCAGTTCTTC. Its protein is CASSQAGELAGVGEQFF.

The genes are TRBV10-3 and TRBJ2-5; 7 bases align to TRBD2. With 3 bases clipped from V and 3 bases from J, the junction kept 4 bases outside the gene matches. The CDR3 runs to 14 residues. Looked up from germline, CDR1 is ENHRY and CDR2 is SYGVKD. CDR3 DNA: TGTGCCATCAGTGAAGGAGCGGGAAAAGAGACCCAGTACTTC. This codes for CAISEGAGKETQYF.

This chain uses TRBV14 with TRBJ2-3; D is possibly TRBD2 (6 bases). The ends were cut back, 3 bases at V and 2 bases at J, with 18 bases in the middle. This CDR3 region has 17 residues. Germline lookup yields CDR1 SGHDN and CDR2 FVKESK. The CDR3 bases are TGTGCCAGCAGCCAGAGAGAAGGCGGGATGAACACAGATACGCAGTATTTT. This translates into CASSQREGGMNTDTQYF.

This chain links TRBV10-3 with TRBJ1-5; D is unresolved. Per germline, CDR1 ENHRY and CDR2 SYGVKD. This CDR3 has 14 amino acids. V lost 4 bases and J lost 0, with 7 bases in between. Here the CDR3 DNA reads TGTGCCATCAGTGGAAGCCTTAGCAATCAGCCCCAGCATTTT. Its protein is CAISGSLSNQPQHF.

The genes are TRBV5-1 and TRBJ1-1, with D maybe TRBD1 (5 bases). This CDR3 comprises 14 residues. CDR1 and CDR2 (germline): SGHRS, YFSETQ. V was cut by 2 bases and J by 1 base, with 9 bases left in between. The CDR3 sequence is CASSFTGSNTEAFF. In DNA, the CDR3 is TGCGCCAGCAGCTTCACAGGTTCGAACACTGAAGCTTTCTTT.

This sequence joins TRBV28 and TRBJ1-5, with 7 positions matching TRBD1. This CDR3 is built from 15 residues. Germline V gene lookup returns CDR1 MDHEN and CDR2 SYDVKM. With V trimmed by 6 bases and J by 3 bases, 8 bases remained unmatched. CDR3 loop: CASRIAGQANQPQHF. The CDR3 region has the DNA TGTGCCAGCAGGATCGCTGGACAGGCCAATCAGCCCCAGCATTTT. The full variable domain, rest sourced from reference TRBV28 and TRBJ1-5, is DVKVTQSSRYLVKRTGEKVFLECVQDMDHENMFWYRQDPGLGLRLIYFSYDVKMKEKGDIPEGYSVSREKKERFSLILESASTNQTSMYLCASRIAGQANQPQHFGDGTRLSIL.

This chain links TRBV6-5 with TRBJ2-2; 7 positions agree with TRBD1. The CDR3 consists of 14 residues. With 7 bases clipped from V and 0 bases from J, the junction kept 2 bases outside the gene matches. Germline CDR1 and CDR2: MNHEY and SVGAGI. The CDR3 DNA reads TGTGCCAGCATAACAGGGGCGAACACCGGGGAGCTGTTTTTT. Protein product: CASITGANTGELFF.

The chain joins TRBV4-2 to TRBJ2-2, with D perhaps TRBD2 (5 bases). The CDR3 has 16 amino acids. V was trimmed by 3 bases and J by 4 bases, leaving 15 bases between them. The germline CDR1 and CDR2 sequences are LGHNA and YNFKEQ. The CDR3, as DNA: TGTGCCAGCAGCCACCTACGGGAACCGGGCACCGGGGAGCTGTTTTTT. Residues: CASSHLREPGTGELFF.

The chain has TRBV11-2 and TRBJ2-7; D unresolved. This CDR3 contains 13 residues. Trimming left V 2 bases short and J 4 bases short, with 9 bases between. Germline V gene sequence: CDR1 SGHAT, CDR2 FQNNGV. Written as DNA, the CDR3 is TGTGCCAGCAGCTTATCCCTGAGGTACGAGCAGTACTTC. Its protein is CASSLSLRYEQYF.

The rearrangement uses TRBV29-1 and TRBJ2-1; 11 nucleotides agree with TRBD2. From germline, CDR1 is SQVTM and CDR2 ANQGSEA. Trimming at V came to 3 bases and at J to 0 bases, leaving 4 bases not matched to a gene. The CDR3 covers 16 residues. The CDR3 DNA is TGCAGCGTTGATTTTAGCGGGAGGGCCTCCTACAATGAGCAGTTCTTC. Translating it yields CSVDFSGRASYNEQFF.

This chain joins TRBV6-5 and TRBJ2-7; 10 bases agree with TRBD1. CDR3 length: 15 amino acids. Germline CDR1 and CDR2: MNHEY and SVGAGI. After removal of 8 bases from V and 3 bases from J, the junction contained 10 bases not matched to a gene. The DNA for the CDR3 is TGTGCCAGCTCCCGACCGGGACAGGGGATCTACGAGCAGTACTTC. The encoded protein is CASSRPGQGIYEQYF.

The V and J genes are TRBV5-1 and TRBJ1-3; D remains unclear. Trimming took 0 bases from V and 2 from J, leaving 6 bases between them. The V gene's germline CDR1 is SGHRS and CDR2 YFSETQ. The CDR3 is 14 residues long. CDR3 nucleotide sequence: TGCGCCAGCAGCTTGGACGGTACTGGAAACACCATATATTTT. This encodes CASSLDGTGNTIYF. Drawing the rest from reference TRBV5-1 and TRBJ1-3, the complete variable domain is KAGVTQTPRYLIKTRGQQVTLSCSPISGHRSVSWYQQTPGQGLQFLFEYFSETQRNKGNFPGRFSGRQFSNSRSEMNVSTLELGDSALYLCASSLDGTGNTIYFGEGSWLTVV.

This sequence joins TRBV5-1 and TRBJ2-7; D not resolved. Trimming stripped 1 base from V and 3 bases from J, with 8 bases between. Germline CDR1 reads SGHRS; CDR2 reads YFSETQ. The CDR3 spans 13 residues. The CDR3 region is CASSLSSYYEQYF. In DNA, the CDR3 is TGCGCCAGCAGCTTGTCGTCGTACTACGAGCAGTACTTC. Supplemented by reference TRBV5-1 and TRBJ2-7, the full variable domain reads KAGVTQTPRYLIKTRGQQVTLSCSPISGHRSVSWYQQTPGQGLQFLFEYFSETQRNKGNFPGRFSGRQFSNSRSEMNVSTLELGDSALYLCASSLSSYYEQYFGPGTRLTVT.

The genes are TRBV15 and TRBJ2-3; 7 bases are a match to TRBD2. Unmatched junction bases numbered 9, after V lost 1 base and J lost 2 bases. CDR3 size: 17 residues. Germline loops: CDR1 LNHNV, CDR2 YYDKDF (reference sequence). In DNA form, the CDR3 reads TGTGCCACCAGCAGAGCTAAGGGAGGGAGGGACACAGATACGCAGTATTTT. Translated, it gives CATSRAKGGRDTDTQYF.

This rearrangement joins TRBV5-1 to TRBJ1-1, with D maybe TRBD1 (5 bases). Trimming pared 4 bases from V and 5 bases from J, leaving 18 bases between. CDR1 and CDR2 (germline): SGHRS, YFSETQ. CDR3 length: 15 residues. CDR3 nucleotides: TGCGCCAGCAGCCTGTCCAGCAGGGAGGCAACTGAAGCTTTCTTT. Its translation: CASSLSSREATEAFF.

The genes are TRBV2 and TRBJ2-3; the match to TRBD2 covers 8 bases. The germline gives CDR1 SNHLY, CDR2 FYNNEI. The length of the CDR3 is 14 residues. Germline trimming cut 7 bases from V and 5 bases from J; bases unmatched to any gene: 8. The CDR3 here is CASNAGGRLDTQYF. Here the CDR3 DNA reads TGTGCCAGCAACGCGGGAGGTCGTTTAGATACGCAGTATTTT.

The chain has TRBV11-2 and TRBJ2-2, with 8 bases lining up with TRBD1. Germline values: CDR1 SGHAT, CDR2 FQNNGV. Germline trimming cut 4 bases from V and 4 bases from J; bases unmatched to any gene: 8. The CDR3 has 16 residues. The CDR3 region has the DNA TGTGCCAGCAGCTCCTTTCGGACAGGGATCACCGGGGAGCTGTTTTTT. Encoded protein: CASSSFRTGITGELFF. The whole variable domain, remainder taken from reference TRBV11-2 and TRBJ2-2, is EAGVAQSPRYKIIEKRQSVAFWCNPISGHATLYWYQQILGQGPKLLIQFQNNGVVDDSQLPKDRFSAERLKGVDSTLKIQPAKLEDSAVYLCASSSFRTGITGELFFGEGSRLTVL.

V usage is TRBV2 and J usage is TRBJ1-2; D remains unclear. This CDR3 has 12 residues. The V gene lost 8 bases and the J gene lost 2 bases, with 9 bases spanning the gap. CDR1 is SNHLY and CDR2 is FYNNEI in the germline V gene. The CDR3 protein is CASFIRNYGYTF. As DNA, the CDR3 is TGTGCCAGCTTTATCCGCAACTATGGCTACACCTTC.

In this sample, this clone turned up once. The chain links TRBV5-1 to TRBJ2-1; D is unclear. This CDR3 region has 12 residues. Trimming removed 2 bases from V and 3 bases from J, with 3 bases in between. CDR1 SGHRS and CDR2 YFSETQ come from the germline V gene. CDR3 protein: CASSFNYNEQFF. DNA of the CDR3: TGCGCCAGCAGCTTTAACTACAATGAGCAGTTCTTC. Full variable domain (missing parts from reference TRBV5-1 and TRBJ2-1): KAGVTQTPRYLIKTRGQQVTLSCSPISGHRSVSWYQQTPGQGLQFLFEYFSETQRNKGNFPGRFSGRQFSNSRSEMNVSTLELGDSALYLCASSFNYNEQFFGPGTRLTVL.

The V call is TRBV27, the J call TRBJ2-3, with 10 bases lining up with TRBD1. Trimming took 3 bases from V and 6 from J; bases not matched to a gene: 12. The CDR3 loop spans 17 amino acids. Germline V gene sequence: CDR1 MNHEY, CDR2 SMNVEV (reference sequence). The CDR3 loop is CASSLRPGTGVGDTQYF. CDR3 sequence (DNA): TGTGCCAGCAGTTTGCGTCCCGGGACAGGGGTTGGGGATACGCAGTATTTT.

The V gene is TRBV28, the J gene TRBJ2-1, with a tentative D call TRBD2 (6 bases). The CDR3 covers 15 residues. V was pared by 4 bases and J by 9 bases, with 19 bases between. Per the germline V gene, CDR1 is MDHEN and CDR2 is SYDVKM. CDR3 DNA sequence: TGTGCCAGCAGTTCCACCCGACGGGGGTCTAGTGAGCAGTTCTTC. Its protein product is CASSSTRRGSSEQFF.

The V gene is TRBV24-1, the J gene TRBJ1-2; D not certain. CDR1 KGHDR and CDR2 SFDVKD come from the germline V gene. The CDR3 runs 15 residues. With 6 bases removed from V and 3 bases from J, the gap between germline ends came to 16 bases. The CDR3 here is CATSNWEGSDYGYTF. The CDR3 DNA reads as TGTGCCACCAGTAACTGGGAGGGTAGCGACTATGGCTACACCTTC.

This rearrangement joins TRBV20-1 to TRBJ2-7; D possibly uses TRBD1 or TRBD2 (5 bases each). The CDR3 covers 11 residues. Trimming stripped 7 bases from V and 7 bases from J, with 14 bases between. Germline CDR1 and CDR2: DFQATT and SNEGSKA (reference sequence). CDR3 residues: CSVGRGEEQYF. Here the CDR3 DNA reads TGCAGTGTAGGGCGAGGGGAAGAGCAGTACTTC.

Concerning this clone: Other DNA sequences in the same sample also yield this CDR3. The chain has TRBV18 and TRBJ2-5, with unresolved D. Germline V lookup: CDR1 KGHSH, CDR2 LQKENI. The CDR3 extends over 12 amino acids. Trimming pared 3 bases from V and 4 bases from J, leaving 6 bases between. Here the CDR3 reads CASSPPGETQYF. DNA for the CDR3: TGTGCCAGCTCACCCCCTGGAGAGACCCAGTACTTC. Based on the CDR3 plus reference TRBV18 and TRBJ2-5, the full variable domain is NAGVMQNPRHLVRRRGQEARLRCSPMKGHSHVYWYRQLPEEGLKFMVYLQKENIIDESGMPKERFSAEFPKEGPSILRIQQVVRGDSAAYFCASSPPGETQYFGPGTRLLVL.